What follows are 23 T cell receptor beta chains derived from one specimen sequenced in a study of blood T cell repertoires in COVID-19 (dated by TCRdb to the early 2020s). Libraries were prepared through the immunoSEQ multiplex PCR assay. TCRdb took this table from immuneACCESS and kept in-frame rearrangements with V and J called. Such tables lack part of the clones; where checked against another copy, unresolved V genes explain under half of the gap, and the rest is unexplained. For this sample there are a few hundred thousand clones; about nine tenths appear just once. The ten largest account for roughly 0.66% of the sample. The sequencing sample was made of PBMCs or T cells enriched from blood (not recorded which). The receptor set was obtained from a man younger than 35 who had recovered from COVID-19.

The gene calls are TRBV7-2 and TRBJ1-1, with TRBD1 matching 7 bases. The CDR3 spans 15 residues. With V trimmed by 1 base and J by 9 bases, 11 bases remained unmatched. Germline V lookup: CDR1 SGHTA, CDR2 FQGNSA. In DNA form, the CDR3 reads TGTGCCAGCAGCTTAGAGGCCCTTACGACAGGGAAAGCTTTCTTT. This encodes CASSLEALTTGKAFF.

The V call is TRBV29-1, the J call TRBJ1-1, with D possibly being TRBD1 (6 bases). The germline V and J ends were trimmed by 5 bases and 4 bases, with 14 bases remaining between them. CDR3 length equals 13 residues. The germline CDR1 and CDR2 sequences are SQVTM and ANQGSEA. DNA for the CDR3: TGCAGCGTTCATCAGGGGTTGGGCACTGAAGCTTTCTTT. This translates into CSVHQGLGTEAFF.

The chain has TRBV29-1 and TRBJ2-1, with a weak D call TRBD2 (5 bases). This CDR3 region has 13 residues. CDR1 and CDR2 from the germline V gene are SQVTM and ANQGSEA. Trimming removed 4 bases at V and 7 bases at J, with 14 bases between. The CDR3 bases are TGCAGCGTTGCGTCACTAGACAAAAATGAGCAGTTCTTC. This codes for CSVASLDKNEQFF.

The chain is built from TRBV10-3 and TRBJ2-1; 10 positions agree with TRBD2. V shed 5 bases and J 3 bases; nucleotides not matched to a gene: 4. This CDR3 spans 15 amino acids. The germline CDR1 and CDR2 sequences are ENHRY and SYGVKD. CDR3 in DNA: TGTGCCATCAGTTACCTAGCGGGGGACTACAATGAGCAGTTCTTC. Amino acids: CAISYLAGDYNEQFF.

The CDR3 protein is CASTKQGDYGYTF. The CDR3, as DNA: TGTGCCAGCACTAAACAGGGTGACTATGGCTACACCTTC. The chain has TRBV12-3 or TRBV12-4 and TRBJ1-2; D possibly corresponds to TRBD1 (6 bases). Trimming stripped 7 bases from V and 3 bases from J, with 12 bases between. CDR3 length equals 13 residues.

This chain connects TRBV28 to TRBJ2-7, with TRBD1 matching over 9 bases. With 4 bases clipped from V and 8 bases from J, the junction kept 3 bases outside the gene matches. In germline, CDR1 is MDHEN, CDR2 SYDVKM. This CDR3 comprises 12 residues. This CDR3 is CASSWGTGKQYF. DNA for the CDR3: TGTGCCAGCAGTTGGGGGACAGGGAAGCAGTACTTC. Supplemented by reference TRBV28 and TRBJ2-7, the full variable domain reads DVKVTQSSRYLVKRTGEKVFLECVQDMDHENMFWYRQDPGLGLRLIYFSYDVKMKEKGDIPEGYSVSREKKERFSLILESASTNQTSMYLCASSWGTGKQYFGPGTRLTVT.

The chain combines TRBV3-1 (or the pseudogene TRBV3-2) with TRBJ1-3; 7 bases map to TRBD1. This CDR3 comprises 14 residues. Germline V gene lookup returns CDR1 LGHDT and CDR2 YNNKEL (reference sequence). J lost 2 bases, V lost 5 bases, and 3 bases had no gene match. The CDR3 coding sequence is TGTGCCAGCAGCGCGACAGGGACTGGAAACACCATATATTTT. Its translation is CASSATGTGNTIYF.

CDR3 residues: CASSLPDRLAEAFF. CDR3 nucleotide sequence: TGTGCCAGCAGCCTTCCTGACAGGCTTGCTGAAGCTTTCTTT. The chain links TRBV5-6 to TRBJ1-1; D perhaps matches TRBD1 (6 bases). Germline assignment: CDR1 SGHDT and CDR2 YYEEEE. The CDR3 contains 14 residues. Trimming took 4 bases from V and 6 from J, leaving 16 bases between them. Full variable domain (rest looked up from reference TRBV5-6 and TRBJ1-1): DAGVTQSPTHLIKTRGQQVTLRCSPKSGHDTVSWYQQALGQGPQFIFQYYEEEERQRGNFPDRFSGHQFPNYSSELNVNALLLGDSALYLCASSLPDRLAEAFFGQGTRLTVV.

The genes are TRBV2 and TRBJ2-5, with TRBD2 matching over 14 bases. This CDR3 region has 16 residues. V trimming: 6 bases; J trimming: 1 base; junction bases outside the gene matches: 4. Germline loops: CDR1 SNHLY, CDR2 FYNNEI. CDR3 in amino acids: CASSAGLAGGQETQYF. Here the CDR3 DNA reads TGTGCCAGCAGCGCCGGACTAGCGGGAGGCCAAGAGACCCAGTACTTC.

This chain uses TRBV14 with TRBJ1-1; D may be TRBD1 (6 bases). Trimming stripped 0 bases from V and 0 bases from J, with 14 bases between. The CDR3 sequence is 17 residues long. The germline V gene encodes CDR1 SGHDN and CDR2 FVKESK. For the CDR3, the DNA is TGTGCCAGCAGCCAAGATGTAAGGGGGAACATGAACACTGAAGCTTTCTTT. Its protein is CASSQDVRGNMNTEAFF.

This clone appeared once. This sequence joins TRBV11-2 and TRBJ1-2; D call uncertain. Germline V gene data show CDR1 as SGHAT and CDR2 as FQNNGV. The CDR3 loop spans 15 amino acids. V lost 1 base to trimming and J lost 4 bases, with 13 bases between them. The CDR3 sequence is CASSLGTADPYGYTF. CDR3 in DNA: TGTGCCAGCAGCTTAGGTACAGCTGACCCCTATGGCTACACCTTC.

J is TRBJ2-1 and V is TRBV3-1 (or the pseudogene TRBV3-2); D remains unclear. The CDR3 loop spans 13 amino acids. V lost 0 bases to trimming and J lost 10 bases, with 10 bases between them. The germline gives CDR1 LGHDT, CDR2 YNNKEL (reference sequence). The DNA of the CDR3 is TGTGCCAGCAGCCAAGATGGAGTCGTGGAGCAGTTCTTC. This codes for CASSQDGVVEQFF.

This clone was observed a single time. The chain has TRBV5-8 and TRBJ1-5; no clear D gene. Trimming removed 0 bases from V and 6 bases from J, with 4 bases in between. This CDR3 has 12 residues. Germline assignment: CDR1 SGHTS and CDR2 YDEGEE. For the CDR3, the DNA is TGTGCCAGCAGCTTGGGTAGTCAGCCCCAGCATTTT. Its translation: CASSLGSQPQHF.

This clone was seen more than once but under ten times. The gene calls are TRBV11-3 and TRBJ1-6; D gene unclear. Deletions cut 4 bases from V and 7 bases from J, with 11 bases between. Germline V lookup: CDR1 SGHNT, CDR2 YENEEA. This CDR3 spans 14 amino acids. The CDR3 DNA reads TGTGCCAGCAGCTCTGAGGTTTTGAATTCACCCCTCCACTTT. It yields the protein CASSSEVLNSPLHF.

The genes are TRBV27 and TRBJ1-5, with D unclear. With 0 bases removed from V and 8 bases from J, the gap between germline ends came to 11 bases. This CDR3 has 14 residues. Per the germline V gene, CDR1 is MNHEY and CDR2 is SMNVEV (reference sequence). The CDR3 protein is CASSLSSGLEPQHF. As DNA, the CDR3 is TGTGCCAGCAGTTTATCGTCGGGGTTGGAGCCCCAGCATTTT.

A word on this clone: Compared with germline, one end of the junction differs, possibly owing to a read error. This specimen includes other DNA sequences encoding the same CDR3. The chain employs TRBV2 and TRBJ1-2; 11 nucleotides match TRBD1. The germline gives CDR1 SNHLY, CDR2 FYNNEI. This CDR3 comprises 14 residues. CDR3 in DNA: TGTGCCAGCAGTGAACGGACAGGGGGCTATGGCTATACCTTC. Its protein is CASSERTGGYGYTF.

The CDR3 nucleotides read TGTGCCAGCAGTTACTCTCGACTCCTGAACACTGAAGCTTTCTTT. Translating gives CASSYSRLLNTEAFF. The chain carries TRBV6-5 and TRBJ1-1, with unresolved D. The CDR3 extends over 15 amino acids. The germline V and J ends were trimmed by 0 bases and 0 bases, with 8 bases remaining between them. Germline V gene lookup returns CDR1 MNHEY and CDR2 SVGAGI.

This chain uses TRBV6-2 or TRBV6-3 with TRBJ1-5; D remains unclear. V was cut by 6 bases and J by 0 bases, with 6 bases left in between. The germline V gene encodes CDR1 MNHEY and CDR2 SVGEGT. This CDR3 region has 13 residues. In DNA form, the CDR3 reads TGTGCCAGCAGCCACAATAGCAATCAGCCCCAGCATTTT. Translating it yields CASSHNSNQPQHF.

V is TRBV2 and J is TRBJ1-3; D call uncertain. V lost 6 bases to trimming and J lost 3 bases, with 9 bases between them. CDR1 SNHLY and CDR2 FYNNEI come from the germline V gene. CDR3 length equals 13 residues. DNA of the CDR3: TGTGCCAGCAGCGAGCTACTTGGAAACACCATATATTTT. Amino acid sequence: CASSELLGNTIYF.

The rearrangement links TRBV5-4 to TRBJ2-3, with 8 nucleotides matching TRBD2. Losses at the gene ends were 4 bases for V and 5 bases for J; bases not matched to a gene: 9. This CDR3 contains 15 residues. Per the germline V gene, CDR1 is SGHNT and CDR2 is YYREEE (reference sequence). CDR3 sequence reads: CASSAEGLEKDTQYF. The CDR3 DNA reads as TGTGCCAGCAGCGCCGAGGGACTAGAAAAAGATACGCAGTATTTT.

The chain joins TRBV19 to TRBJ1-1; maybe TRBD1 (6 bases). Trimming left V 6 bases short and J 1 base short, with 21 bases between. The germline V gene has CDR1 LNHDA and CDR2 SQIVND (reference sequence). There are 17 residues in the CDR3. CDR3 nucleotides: TGTGCCAGTAGCGTAGGGGGAAGAGTAGTTCAGAACACTGAAGCTTTCTTT. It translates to CASSVGGRVVQNTEAFF.

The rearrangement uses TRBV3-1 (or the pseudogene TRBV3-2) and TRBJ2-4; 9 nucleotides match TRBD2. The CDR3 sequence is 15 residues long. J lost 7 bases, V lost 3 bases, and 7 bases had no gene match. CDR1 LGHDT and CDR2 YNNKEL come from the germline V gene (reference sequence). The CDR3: CASSQQSGGRNIQYF. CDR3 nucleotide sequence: TGTGCCAGCAGCCAGCAAAGCGGGGGGCGGAACATTCAGTACTTC.

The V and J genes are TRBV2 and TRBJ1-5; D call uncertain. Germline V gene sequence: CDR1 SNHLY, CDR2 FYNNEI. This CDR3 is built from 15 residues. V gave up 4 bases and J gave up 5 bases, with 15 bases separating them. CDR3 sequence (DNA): TGTGCCAGCAGTGTGGGTCTGGAGGTTTATCAGCCCCAGCATTTT. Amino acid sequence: CASSVGLEVYQPQHF.